This T cell receptor beta chain comes out of a study of shared clonotypes between healthy human individuals. Germline CDR1 and CDR2: SGDLS and YYNGEE. The CDR3 runs 16 residues. The V and J ends lost 3 bases and 3 bases, in that order; junction bases with no gene match: 6. Every one of the donors was a Caucasian adult that lived in Nashville, Tennessee. CD45RO+ cells and CCR7-negative CD45RA+ TemRA cells were combined as CD8 memory. As originally analysed: ImmunoSEQ yielded junction-only sequences lacking quality scores, so filtering differed. The table came from immunoSEQ multiplex PCR; TCRdb's copy has only in-frame clones and leaves some out. V and J calls and clone size are those listed in that table; D and trimming were worked out from the DNA. This table holds around 100,000 clones, 67% found once.

This clonotype originated in a man aged 30-40 years in good health. The sequenced material came from memory CD8+ T cells sorted from blood. Subset denoted: CD45RO+ cells pooled with CCR7-negative TemRA cells. The chain joins TRBV9 to TRBJ2-1, with 10 nucleotides matching TRBD2. The CDR3 region is CASSAGWTSGYNEQFF. CDR3 in DNA: TGTGCCAGCAGCGCGGGGTGGACTAGCGGCTACAATGAGCAGTTCTTC.